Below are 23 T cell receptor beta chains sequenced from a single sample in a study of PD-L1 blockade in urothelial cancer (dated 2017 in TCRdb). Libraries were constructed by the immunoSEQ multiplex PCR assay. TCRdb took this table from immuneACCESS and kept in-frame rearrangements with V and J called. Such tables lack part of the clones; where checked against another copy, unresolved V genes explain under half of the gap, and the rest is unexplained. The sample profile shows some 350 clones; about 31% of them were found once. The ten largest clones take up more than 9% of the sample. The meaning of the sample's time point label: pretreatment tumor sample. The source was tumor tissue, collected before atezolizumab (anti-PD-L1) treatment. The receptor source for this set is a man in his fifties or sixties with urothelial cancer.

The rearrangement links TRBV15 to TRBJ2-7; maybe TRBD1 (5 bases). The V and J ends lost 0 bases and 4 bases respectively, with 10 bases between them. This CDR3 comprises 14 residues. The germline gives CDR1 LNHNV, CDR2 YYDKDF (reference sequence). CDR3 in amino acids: CATSRDIKGYEQYF. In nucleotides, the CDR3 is TGTGCCACCAGCAGAGATATTAAGGGGTACGAGCAGTACTTC.

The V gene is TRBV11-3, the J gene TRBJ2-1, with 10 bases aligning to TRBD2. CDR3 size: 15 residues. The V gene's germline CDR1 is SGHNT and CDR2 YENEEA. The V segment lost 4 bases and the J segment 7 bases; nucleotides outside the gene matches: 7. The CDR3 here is CASSSLAGPVNEQFF. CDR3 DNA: TGTGCCAGCAGCTCACTAGCGGGACCTGTTAATGAGCAGTTCTTC.

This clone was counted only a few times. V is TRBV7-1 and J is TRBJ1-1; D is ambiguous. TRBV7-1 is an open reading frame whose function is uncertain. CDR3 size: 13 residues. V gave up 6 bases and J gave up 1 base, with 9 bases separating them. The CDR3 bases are TGTGCCAGCAGTCTGTCGGGGAACACTGAAGCTTTCTTT. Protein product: CASSLSGNTEAFF.

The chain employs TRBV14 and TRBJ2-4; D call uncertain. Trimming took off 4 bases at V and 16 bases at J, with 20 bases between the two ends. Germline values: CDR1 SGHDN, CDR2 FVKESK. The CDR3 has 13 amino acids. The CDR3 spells CASSPKISLPQYF. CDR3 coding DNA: TGTGCCAGCAGCCCCAAGATATCCCTACCTCAATACTTC.

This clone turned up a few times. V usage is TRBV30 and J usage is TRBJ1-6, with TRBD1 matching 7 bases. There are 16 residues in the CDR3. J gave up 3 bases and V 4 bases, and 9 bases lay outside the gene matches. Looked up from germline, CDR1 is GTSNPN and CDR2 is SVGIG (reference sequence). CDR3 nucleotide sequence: TGTGCCTGGATTCAATCGACAGGGATCTATAATTCACCCCTCCACTTT. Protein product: CAWIQSTGIYNSPLHF.

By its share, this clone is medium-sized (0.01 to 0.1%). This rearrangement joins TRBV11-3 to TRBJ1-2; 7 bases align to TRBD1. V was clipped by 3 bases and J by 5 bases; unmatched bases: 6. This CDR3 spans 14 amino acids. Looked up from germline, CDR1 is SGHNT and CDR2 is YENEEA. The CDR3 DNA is TGTGCCAGCAGCTTGGACAGGAGGTTATATGGCTACACCTTC. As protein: CASSLDRRLYGYTF.

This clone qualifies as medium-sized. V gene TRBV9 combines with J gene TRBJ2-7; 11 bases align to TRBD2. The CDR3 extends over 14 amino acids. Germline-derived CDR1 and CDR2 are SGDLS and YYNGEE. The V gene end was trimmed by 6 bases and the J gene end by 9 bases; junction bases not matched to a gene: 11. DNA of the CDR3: TGTGCCAGCAACCTAGCGGGGGGCCGCAGTGGGCAGTACTTC. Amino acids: CASNLAGGRSGQYF.

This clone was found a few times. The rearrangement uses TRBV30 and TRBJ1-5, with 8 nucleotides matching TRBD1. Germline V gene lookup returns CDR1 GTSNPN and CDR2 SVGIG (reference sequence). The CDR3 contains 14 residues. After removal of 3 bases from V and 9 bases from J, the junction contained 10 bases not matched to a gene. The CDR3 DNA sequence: TGTGCCTGGAGCCGAGACAGGGGAAGAGGGCCCCAGCATTTT. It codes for CAWSRDRGRGPQHF. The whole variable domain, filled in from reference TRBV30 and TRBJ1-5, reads SQTIHQWPATLVQPVGSPLSLECTVEGTSNPNLYWYRQAAGRGLQLLFYSVGIGQISSEVPQNLSASRPQDRQFILSSKKLLLSDSGFYLCAWSRDRGRGPQHFGDGTRLSIL.

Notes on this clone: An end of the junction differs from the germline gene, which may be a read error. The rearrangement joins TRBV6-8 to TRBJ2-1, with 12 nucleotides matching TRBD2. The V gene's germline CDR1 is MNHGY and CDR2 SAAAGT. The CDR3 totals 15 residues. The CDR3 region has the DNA TGTGCCATCAGTCTTGCTAGCGGGGGGGCCAATGAGCAGTTCTTC. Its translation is CAISLASGGANEQFF.

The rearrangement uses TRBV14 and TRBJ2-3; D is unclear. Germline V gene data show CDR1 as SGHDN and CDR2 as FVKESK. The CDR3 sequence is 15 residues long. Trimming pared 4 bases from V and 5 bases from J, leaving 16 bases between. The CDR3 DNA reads TGTGCCAGCAGCCCTCCCCGTGTAGGGAAAGATACGCAGTATTTT. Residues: CASSPPRVGKDTQYF.

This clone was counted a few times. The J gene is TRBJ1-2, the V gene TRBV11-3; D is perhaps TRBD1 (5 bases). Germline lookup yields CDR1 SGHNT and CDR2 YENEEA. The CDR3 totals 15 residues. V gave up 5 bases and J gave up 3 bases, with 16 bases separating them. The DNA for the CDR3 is TGTGCCAGCAGCGTCGGGACCTTGGGTGACTATGGCTACACCTTC. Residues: CASSVGTLGDYGYTF.

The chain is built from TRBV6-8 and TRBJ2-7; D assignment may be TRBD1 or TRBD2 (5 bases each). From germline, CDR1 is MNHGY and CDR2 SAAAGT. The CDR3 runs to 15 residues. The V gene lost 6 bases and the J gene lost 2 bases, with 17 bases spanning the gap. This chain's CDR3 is CASSDPRGVAYEQYF. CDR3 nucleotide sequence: TGTGCCAGCAGCGACCCGAGGGGCGTAGCCTACGAGCAGTACTTC.

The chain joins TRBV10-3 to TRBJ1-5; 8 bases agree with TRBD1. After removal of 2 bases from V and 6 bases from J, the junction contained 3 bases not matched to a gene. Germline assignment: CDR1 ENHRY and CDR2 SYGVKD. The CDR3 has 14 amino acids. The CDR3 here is CAISEGQGAQPQHF. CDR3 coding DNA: TGTGCCATCAGTGAGGGGCAGGGGGCTCAGCCCCAGCATTTT.

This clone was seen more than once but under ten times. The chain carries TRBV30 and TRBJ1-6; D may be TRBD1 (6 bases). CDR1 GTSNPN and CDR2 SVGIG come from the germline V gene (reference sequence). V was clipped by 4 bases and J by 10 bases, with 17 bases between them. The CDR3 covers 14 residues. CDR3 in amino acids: CAWKGGNSGSPLHF. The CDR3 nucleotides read TGTGCCTGGAAGGGGGGTAATTCGGGATCACCCCTCCACTTT. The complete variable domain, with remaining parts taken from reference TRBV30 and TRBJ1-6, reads SQTIHQWPATLVQPVGSPLSLECTVEGTSNPNLYWYRQAAGRGLQLLFYSVGIGQISSEVPQNLSASRPQDRQFILSSKKLLLSDSGFYLCAWKGGNSGSPLHFGNGTRLTVT.

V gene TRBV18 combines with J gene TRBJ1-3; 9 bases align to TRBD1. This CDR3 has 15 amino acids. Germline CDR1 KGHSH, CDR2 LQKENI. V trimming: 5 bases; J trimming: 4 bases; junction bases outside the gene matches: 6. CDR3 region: CASSSGQGQGNTIYF. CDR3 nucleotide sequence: TGTGCCAGCTCATCAGGACAGGGGCAAGGAAACACCATATATTTT.

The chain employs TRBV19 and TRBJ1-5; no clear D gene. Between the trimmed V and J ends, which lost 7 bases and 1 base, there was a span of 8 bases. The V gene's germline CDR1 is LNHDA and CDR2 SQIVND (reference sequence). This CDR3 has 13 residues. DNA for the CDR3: TGTGCCAGTACCGACGGAAGCAATCAGCCCCAGCATTTT. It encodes CASTDGSNQPQHF.

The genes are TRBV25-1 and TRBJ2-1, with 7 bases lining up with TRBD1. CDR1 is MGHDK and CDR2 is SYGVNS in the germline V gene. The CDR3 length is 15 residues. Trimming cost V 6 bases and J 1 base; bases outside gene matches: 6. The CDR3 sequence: CASRGDRASYNEQFF. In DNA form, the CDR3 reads TGTGCCAGCAGGGGAGACAGGGCTTCCTACAATGAGCAGTTCTTC.

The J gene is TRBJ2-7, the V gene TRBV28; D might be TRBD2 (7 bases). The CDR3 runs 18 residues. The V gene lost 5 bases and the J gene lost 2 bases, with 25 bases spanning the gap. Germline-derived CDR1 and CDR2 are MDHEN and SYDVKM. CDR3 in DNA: TGTGCCAGCAGTCACTGGGGGGGCAGTACTATTTTTACCTACGAGCAGTACTTC. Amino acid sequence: CASSHWGGSTIFTYEQYF. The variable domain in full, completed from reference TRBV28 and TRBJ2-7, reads DVKVTQSSRYLVKRTGEKVFLECVQDMDHENMFWYRQDPGLGLRLIYFSYDVKMKEKGDIPEGYSVSREKKERFSLILESASTNQTSMYLCASSHWGGSTIFTYEQYFGPGTRLTVT.

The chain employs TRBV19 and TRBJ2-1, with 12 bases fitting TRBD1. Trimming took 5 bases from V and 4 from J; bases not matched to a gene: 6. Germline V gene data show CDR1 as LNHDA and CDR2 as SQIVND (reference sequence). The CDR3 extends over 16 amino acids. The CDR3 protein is CASSARDRGPYNEQFF. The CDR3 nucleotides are TGTGCCAGTAGTGCCCGGGACAGGGGGCCGTACAATGAGCAGTTCTTC.

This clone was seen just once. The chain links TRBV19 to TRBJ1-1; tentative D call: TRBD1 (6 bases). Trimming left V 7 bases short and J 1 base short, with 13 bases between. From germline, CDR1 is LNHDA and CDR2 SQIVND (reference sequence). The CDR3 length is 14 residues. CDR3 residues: CASTPLGANTEAFF. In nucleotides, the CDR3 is TGTGCCAGTACCCCACTGGGGGCGAACACTGAAGCTTTCTTT.

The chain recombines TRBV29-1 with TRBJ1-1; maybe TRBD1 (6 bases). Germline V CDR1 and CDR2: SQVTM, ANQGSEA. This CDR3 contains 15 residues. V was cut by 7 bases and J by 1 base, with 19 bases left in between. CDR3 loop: CSANSRGAGNTEAFF. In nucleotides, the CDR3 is TGCAGCGCCAACAGCAGGGGAGCTGGGAACACTGAAGCTTTCTTT.

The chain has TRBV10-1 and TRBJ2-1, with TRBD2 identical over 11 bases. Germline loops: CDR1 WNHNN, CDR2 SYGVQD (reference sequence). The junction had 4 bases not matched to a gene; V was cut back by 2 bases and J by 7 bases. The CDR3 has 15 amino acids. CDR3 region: CASSEATSGKNEQFF. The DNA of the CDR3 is TGCGCCAGCAGTGAGGCGACTAGCGGGAAAAATGAGCAGTTCTTC.

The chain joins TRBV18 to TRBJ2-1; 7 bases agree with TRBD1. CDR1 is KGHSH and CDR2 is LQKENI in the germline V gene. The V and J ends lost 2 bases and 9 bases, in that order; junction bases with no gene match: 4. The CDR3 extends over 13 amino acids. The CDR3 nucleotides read TGTGCCAGCTCACCAAACAGGGGTGGTGAGCAGTTCTTC. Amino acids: CASSPNRGGEQFF.